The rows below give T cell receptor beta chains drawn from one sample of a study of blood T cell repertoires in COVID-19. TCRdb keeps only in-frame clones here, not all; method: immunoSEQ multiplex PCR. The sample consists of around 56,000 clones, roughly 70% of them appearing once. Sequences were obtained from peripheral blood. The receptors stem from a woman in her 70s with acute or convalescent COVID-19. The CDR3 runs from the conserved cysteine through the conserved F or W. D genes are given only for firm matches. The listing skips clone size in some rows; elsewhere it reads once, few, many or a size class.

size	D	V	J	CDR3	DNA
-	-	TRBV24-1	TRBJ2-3	CATSARTVRGDTQYF	TGTGCCACCAGTGCCCGGACAGTTCGGGGAGATACGCAGTATTTT
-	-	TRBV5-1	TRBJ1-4	CASSFQGTTNEKLFF	TGCGCCAGCAGCTTCCAGGGGACCACGAATGAAAAACTGTTTTTT
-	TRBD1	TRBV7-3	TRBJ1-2	CASSSRQGQDHTF	TGTGCCAGCAGCTCCCGACAGGGCCAGGATCACACCTTC
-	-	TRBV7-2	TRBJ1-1	CASSLPMGGRTEAFF	TGTGCCAGCAGCCTACCTATGGGGGGGCGCACTGAAGCTTTCTTT
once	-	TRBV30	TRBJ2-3	CAFRVSTDTQYF	TGTGCCTTCAGGGTAAGCACAGATACGCAGTATTTT
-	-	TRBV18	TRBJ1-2	CASSPTALPNYGYTF	TGTGCCAGCTCACCAACAGCTCTCCCAAACTATGGCTACACCTTC
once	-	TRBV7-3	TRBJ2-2	CASSVSGGPGTGELFF	TGTGCCAGCAGCGTTTCGGGGGGCCCGGGCACCGGGGAGCTGTTTTTT
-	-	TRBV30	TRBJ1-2	CAWSVWAGDNYGYTF	TGTGCCTGGAGTGTATGGGCAGGGGATAACTATGGCTACACCTTC
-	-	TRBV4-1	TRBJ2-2	CASSQKTLDITGELFF	TGCGCCAGCAGCCAAAAAACTCTCGACATAACCGGGGAGCTGTTTTTT
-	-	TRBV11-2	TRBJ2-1	CASSSYGSAYNEQFF	TGTGCCAGCAGCTCTTACGGGTCAGCCTACAATGAGCAGTTCTTC
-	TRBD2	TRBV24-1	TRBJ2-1	CATSESGANEQFF	TGTGCCACCAGTGAAAGCGGGGCCAATGAGCAGTTCTTC
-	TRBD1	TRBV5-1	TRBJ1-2	CASSPRGQGSRNRYGYTF	TGCGCCAGCAGCCCTCGCGGACAGGGGAGCAGGAATCGCTATGGCTACACCTTC
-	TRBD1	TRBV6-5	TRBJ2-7	CASTPGQGGYEQYF	TGTGCCAGCACTCCGGGACAGGGAGGCTACGAGCAGTACTTC
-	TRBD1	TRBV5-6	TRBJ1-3	CASSLKGQNYYSGNTIYF	TGTGCCAGCAGCCTAAAGGGACAGAACTATTACTCTGGAAACACCATATATTTT
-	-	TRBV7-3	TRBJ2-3	CASSESGTSTDTQYF	TGTGCCAGCAGCGAGAGCGGTACTAGCACAGATACGCAGTATTTT
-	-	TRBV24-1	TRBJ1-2	CATSGETSGGYTF	TGTGCCACCAGTGGCGAGACAAGCGGAGGCTACACCTTC
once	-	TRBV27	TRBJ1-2	CASSLSGATYGYTF	TGTGCCAGCAGTTTATCTGGGGCCACTTATGGCTACACCTTC
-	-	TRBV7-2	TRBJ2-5	CASSLTGSVGRETQYF	TGTGCCAGCAGCCTAACAGGGTCCGTTGGGAGAGAGACCCAGTACTTC
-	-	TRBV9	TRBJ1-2	CASTGSNYGYTF	TGTGCCAGCACGGGGTCTAACTATGGCTACACCTTC
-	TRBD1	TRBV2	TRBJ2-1	CASSLDRGRISEQFF	TGTGCCAGCAGCCTGGACAGGGGGCGCATCAGTGAGCAGTTCTTC
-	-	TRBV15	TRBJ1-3	CATSRGASGNTIYF	TGTGCCACCAGCAGAGGGGCTTCTGGAAACACCATATATTTT
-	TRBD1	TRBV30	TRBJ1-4	CAWTPGTGDEKLFF	TGTGCCTGGACCCCGGGGACAGGGGATGAAAAACTGTTTTTT
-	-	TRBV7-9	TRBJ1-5	CAVSRKDQPQHF	TGTGCCGTCAGCAGGAAGGATCAGCCCCAGCATTTT
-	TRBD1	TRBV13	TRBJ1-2	CASSLGTGPEANYGYTF	TGTGCCAGCAGCTTGGGGACAGGCCCTGAAGCTAACTATGGCTACACCTTC
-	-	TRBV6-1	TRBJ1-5	CASSDPERLNQPQHF	TGTGCCAGCAGTGACCCCGAGAGGTTAAATCAGCCCCAGCATTTT
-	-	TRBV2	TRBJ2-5	CASSLAPQETQYF	TGTGCCAGCAGTCTGGCACCTCAAGAGACCCAGTACTTC
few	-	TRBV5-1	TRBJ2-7	CASSFQGYEQYF	TGCGCCAGCAGCTTCCAGGGCTACGAGCAGTACTTC
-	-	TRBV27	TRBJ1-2	CASSFQGGAYGYTF	TGTGCCAGCAGTTTTCAAGGAGGAGCCTATGGCTACACCTTC
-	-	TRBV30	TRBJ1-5	CAWGGVSQPQHF	TGTGCCTGGGGCGGGGTTAGTCAGCCCCAGCATTTT